The rows below give T cell receptor beta chains drawn from one sample of a study of CD8 T cells in ankylosing spondylitis. From the 5' RACE reads, TCRdb called clonotypes with MiXCR, one entry per CDR3 protein. In the table there are about 150,000 distinct CDR3 sequences, more than 40% of which are singletons. The sample taken for sequencing was synovial fluid, either unsorted or a sorted T cell fraction (not recorded which). These receptor sequences come from a male donor with ankylosing spondylitis. Both conserved end residues are part of each CDR3. A D gene is named only where the DNA matches it firmly. Size is stated for part of the rows, as once, few or many counts, or as a class when the clone is expanded.

cdr3_aa	cdr3_nt	clone_size	j_call	v_call	d_call
CARSMRLGADQPQHF	TGTGCCAGATCTATGAGGCTCGGGGCGGATCAGCCCCAGCATTTT	.	TRBJ1-5	TRBV25-1	.
CASSLRGGGEDIQYF	TGTGCCAGCAGCTTGAGGGGCGGGGGGGAGGACATTCAGTACTTC	.	TRBJ2-4	TRBV7-8	TRBD2
CASSPIAGANVLTF	TGCGCCAGCAGCCCGATCGCTGGGGCCAACGTCCTGACTTTC	few	TRBJ2-6	TRBV5-1	.
CASSVRLPYTGELFF	TGTGCCAGCAGTGTAAGACTACCCTACACCGGGGAGCTGTTTTTT	.	TRBJ2-2	TRBV2	.
CASSPERGLYEQYF	TGTGCCAGCTCACCTGAGCGGGGCCTCTACGAGCAGTACTTC	.	TRBJ2-7	TRBV18	TRBD2
CASSWFGVTDGYTF	TGCGCCAGCAGCTGGTTCGGGGTCACCGATGGCTACACCTTC	few	TRBJ1-2	TRBV5-1	.
CATSDRGTGFNEQFF	TGTGCCACCAGTGATCGTGGGACAGGGTTTAATGAGCAGTTCTTC	.	TRBJ2-1	TRBV24-1	TRBD1
CASTAWPGQGQETQYF	TGTGCCAGCACCGCATGGCCGGGACAGGGACAAGAGACCCAGTACTTC	.	TRBJ2-5	TRBV12-3/TRBV12-4	TRBD1
CAISESRHLNTEAFF	TGTGCCATCAGTGAGTCGCGACACCTGAACACTGAAGCTTTCTTT	.	TRBJ1-1	TRBV10-3	.
CSAGTSGGINEQFF	TGCAGTGCTGGGACTAGCGGGGGAATCAATGAGCAGTTCTTC	.	TRBJ2-1	TRBV20-1	TRBD2
CASSQDQGQYYGYTF	TGCGCCAGCAGCCAAGATCAAGGGCAGTACTATGGCTACACCTTC	.	TRBJ1-2	TRBV4-1	.
CASSFPGDEQYF	TGTGCCAGCAGCTTTCCAGGTGACGAGCAGTACTTC	.	TRBJ2-7	TRBV7-9	.
CASSLSRRGSYNEQFF	TGTGCCAGCAGTCTCTCGCGCCGCGGGTCCTACAATGAGCAGTTCTTC	few	TRBJ2-1	TRBV28	.
CASSSGQGVLDAFF	TGCGCCAGCAGCTCGGGACAGGGGGTTTTGGACGCTTTCTTT	.	TRBJ1-1	TRBV5-1	TRBD1
CASSRRTGWNTEAFF	TGCGCCAGCAGCCGTAGGACAGGCTGGAACACTGAAGCTTTCTTT	.	TRBJ1-1	TRBV5-1	TRBD1
CASSRQVGGYEQYF	TGTGCCAGCAGCAGGCAGGTGGGGGGCTACGAGCAGTACTTC	once	TRBJ2-7	TRBV11-2	.
CASRPGGYSYNEQFF	TGTGCCAGCAGGCCAGGGGGCTATTCCTACAATGAGCAGTTCTTC	few	TRBJ2-1	TRBV7-8	TRBD1
CASREEITGGRYGYTF	TGCGCCAGCAGGGAGGAAATAACAGGGGGCCGGTATGGCTACACCTTC	few	TRBJ1-2	TRBV5-1	TRBD1
CASSQTTDEQFF	TGTGCCAGCAGCCAAACTACCGATGAGCAGTTCTTC	few	TRBJ2-1	TRBV12-3/TRBV12-4	.
CSQTGRGHTEAFF	TGCAGCCAGACCGGGAGGGGGCACACTGAAGCTTTCTTT	.	TRBJ1-1	TRBV29-1	TRBD1
CASRGDSTWTQYF	TGTGCCAGCAGAGGGGACAGTACATGGACCCAGTACTTC	few	TRBJ2-5	TRBV12-3/TRBV12-4	TRBD1
CASSLARLAGLNEQFF	TGTGCCAGCAGCTTGGCCAGGCTAGCGGGGCTGAATGAGCAGTTCTTC	.	TRBJ2-1	TRBV5-5	TRBD2
CASSPAFSGANVLTF	TGTGCCAGCAGCCCCGCGTTTTCTGGGGCCAACGTCCTGACTTTC	.	TRBJ2-6	TRBV3-1	.
CASSVVAGSTDTQYF	TGTGCCAGCAGTGTGGTAGCGGGGTCCACAGATACGCAGTATTTT	few	TRBJ2-3	TRBV6-4	TRBD2
CASSLSPLAGAADTQYF	TGTGCCAGCAGTTTATCCCCACTAGCGGGAGCCGCAGATACGCAGTATTTT	.	TRBJ2-3	TRBV28	TRBD2
CSARDLGSAITDTQYF	TGCAGTGCTAGAGATCTGGGTAGCGCAATCACAGATACGCAGTATTTT	many	TRBJ2-3	TRBV20-1	.
CASSQWGEKLFF	TGCGCCAGCAGCCAATGGGGGGAAAAACTGTTTTTT	.	TRBJ1-4	TRBV4-1	.
CSARGLAGGPYWEQYF	TGCAGTGCTAGAGGACTAGCGGGAGGGCCTTATTGGGAGCAGTACTTC	few	TRBJ2-7	TRBV20-1	TRBD2
CASSLGRGEVTEAFF	TGTGCCAGCAGCTTAGGAAGGGGCGAGGTCACTGAAGCTTTCTTT	many	TRBJ1-1	TRBV7-6	.
CASSFGDPNYEQYF	TGCGCCAGCAGCTTTGGGGACCCAAACTACGAGCAGTACTTC	many	TRBJ2-7	TRBV5-1	.
CASSPKGLISYEQYF	TGTGCCAGCTCACCAAAGGGACTTATCTCCTACGAGCAGTACTTC	once	TRBJ2-7	TRBV18	.
CASSQVDYLGDEQFF	TGTGCCAGCAGCCAAGTTGACTACCTAGGGGATGAGCAGTTCTTC	.	TRBJ2-1	TRBV4-2	.
CSARASDQGVYEQYF	TGCAGTGCTAGAGCCTCGGACCAGGGGGTGTACGAGCAGTACTTC	few	TRBJ2-7	TRBV20-1	TRBD1
CASSVLAGGPNEQFF	TGTGCCAGCAGTGTCCTAGCGGGAGGGCCAAATGAGCAGTTCTTC	.	TRBJ2-1	TRBV28	TRBD2
CASSLILDNEQFF	TGTGCCAGCAGCCTCATCCTGGACAATGAGCAGTTCTTC	few	TRBJ2-1	TRBV12-3/TRBV12-4	.